What follows are 5 T cell receptor beta chains derived from one specimen sequenced in a study of sequential checkpoint blockade in melanoma. Treatment described: randomized to nivolumab then ipilimumab (arm A) or the reverse (arm B). This table comes from immunoSEQ multiplex PCR, and its TCRdb copy is limited to in-frame clones, with some not included. The sample gives several thousand clones, under 80% of which show up once; around 50% is in the top ten. The sample consisted of CD8+ T cells sorted from blood (inferred from file names), taken from a patient given nivolumab and ipilimumab in sequence. The receptor source for this set is a human patient with melanoma. Some clones in this sample may be carry-over from other donors' samples.

The chain links TRBV10-3 to TRBJ2-7; D unclear. The germline V gene has CDR1 ENHRY and CDR2 SYGVKD. This CDR3 is built from 12 residues. Deletions cut 7 bases from V and 6 bases from J, with 13 bases between. CDR3 coding DNA: TGTGCCATCATGGCCTCCCGAGGCGAGCAGTACTTC. As protein: CAIMASRGEQYF.

The CDR3: CASSQEGDRGEKLFF. DNA of the CDR3: TGCGCCAGCAGCCAAGAAGGCGACAGGGGTGAAAAACTGTTTTTT. J is TRBJ1-4 and V is TRBV4-1, with 8 bases aligning to TRBD1. Per the germline V gene, CDR1 is MGHRA and CDR2 is YSYEKL. There are 15 residues in the CDR3. Unmatched junction bases numbered 4, after V lost 0 bases and J lost 7 bases.

CDR3 DNA sequence: TGTGCCAGCAGTGAATTCTCTCAGTCCTATGGCTACACCTTC. Protein: CASSEFSQSYGYTF. J is TRBJ1-2 and V is TRBV25-1; D not certain. Germline V gives CDR1 MGHDK, CDR2 SYGVNS. This CDR3 contains 14 residues. Trimming cost V 1 base and J 4 bases, with 10 bases left between them.

The chain combines TRBV4-3 with TRBJ2-7, with a weak D call TRBD1 (6 bases). The CDR3 covers 15 residues. Per the germline V gene, CDR1 is LGHNA and CDR2 is YSLEER. V was shortened by 0 bases and J by 0 bases, with 9 bases between the two germline ends. The CDR3, as DNA: TGCGCCAGCAGCCAAGATAGGACAGTCTCCTACGAGCAGTACTTC. Its translation is CASSQDRTVSYEQYF.

This clone appeared a single time. V usage is TRBV14 and J usage is TRBJ1-1; tentatively, D is TRBD1 (5 bases). Trimming pared 0 bases from V and 7 bases from J, leaving 21 bases between. This CDR3 has 17 residues. Germline loops: CDR1 SGHDN, CDR2 FVKESK. CDR3 nucleotides: TGTGCCAGCAGCCAAGATTGGGGCTTGGAGGGAACAAGTGAAGCTTTCTTT. Protein product: CASSQDWGLEGTSEAFF.